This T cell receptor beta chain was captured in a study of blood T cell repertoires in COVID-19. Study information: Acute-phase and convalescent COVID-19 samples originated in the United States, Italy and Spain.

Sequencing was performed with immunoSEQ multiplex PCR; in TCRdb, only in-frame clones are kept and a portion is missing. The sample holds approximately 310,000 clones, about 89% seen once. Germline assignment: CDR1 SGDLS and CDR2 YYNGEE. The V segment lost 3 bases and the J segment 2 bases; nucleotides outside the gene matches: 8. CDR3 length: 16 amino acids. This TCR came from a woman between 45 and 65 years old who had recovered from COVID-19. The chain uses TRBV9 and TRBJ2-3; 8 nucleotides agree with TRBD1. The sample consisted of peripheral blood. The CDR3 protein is CASSGATGGFTDTQYF. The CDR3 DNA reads TGTGCCAGCAGCGGAGCAACAGGGGGGTTCACAGATACGCAGTATTTT.